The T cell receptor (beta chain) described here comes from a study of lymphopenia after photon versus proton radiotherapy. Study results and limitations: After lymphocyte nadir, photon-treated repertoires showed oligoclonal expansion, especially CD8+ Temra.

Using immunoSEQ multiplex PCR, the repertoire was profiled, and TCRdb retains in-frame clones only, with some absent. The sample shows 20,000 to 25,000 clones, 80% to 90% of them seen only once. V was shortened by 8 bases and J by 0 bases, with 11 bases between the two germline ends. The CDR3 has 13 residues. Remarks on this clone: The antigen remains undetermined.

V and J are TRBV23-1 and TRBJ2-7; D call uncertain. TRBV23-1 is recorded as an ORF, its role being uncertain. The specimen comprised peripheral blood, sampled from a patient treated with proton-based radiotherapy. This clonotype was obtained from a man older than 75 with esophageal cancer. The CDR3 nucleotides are TGCGCCAGCGGTCCCCGTAGCTCCTACGAGCAGTACTTC. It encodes CASGPRSSYEQYF.